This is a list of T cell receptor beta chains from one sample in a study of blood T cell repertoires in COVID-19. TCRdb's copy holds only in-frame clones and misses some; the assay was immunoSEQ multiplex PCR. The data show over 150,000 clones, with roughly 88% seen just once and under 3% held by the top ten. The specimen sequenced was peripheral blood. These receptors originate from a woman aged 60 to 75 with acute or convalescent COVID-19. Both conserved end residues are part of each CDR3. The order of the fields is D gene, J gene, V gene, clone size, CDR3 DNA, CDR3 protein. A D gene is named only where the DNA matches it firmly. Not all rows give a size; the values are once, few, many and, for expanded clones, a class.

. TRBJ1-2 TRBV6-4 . TGTGCCAGCAGTACATCGCCAGGGTTCGGAGATGGCTACACCTTC CASSTSPGFGDGYTF
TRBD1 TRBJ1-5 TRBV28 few TGTGCCAGCCTCGGCTCAGGGGGGAGCAATCAGCCCCAGCATTTT CASLGSGGSNQPQHF
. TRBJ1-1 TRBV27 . TGTGCCAGCAGTCCGAGGGGGAGGGGTCGGACTGAAGCTTTCTTT CASSPRGRGRTEAFF
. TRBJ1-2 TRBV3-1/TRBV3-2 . TGTGCCAGCAGCCACCGACCCGTGGGAGACGGCTACACCTTC CASSHRPVGDGYTF
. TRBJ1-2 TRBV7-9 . TGTGCCAGCAGCCCACCGACAGTTTACTATGGCTACACCTTC CASSPPTVYYGYTF
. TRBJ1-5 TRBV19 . TGTGCCAGTAGTATACAGCGCGGGAGCAATCAGCCCCAGCATTTT CASSIQRGSNQPQHF
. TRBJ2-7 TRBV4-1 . TGCGCCAGCAGCCAAGATGACAGGAGCTCCTACGAGCAGTACTTC CASSQDDRSSYEQYF
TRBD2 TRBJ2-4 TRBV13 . TGTGCCAGCAGCCGCTGGGTAGCGGGGGCCCAAAACATTCAGTACTTC CASSRWVAGAQNIQYF
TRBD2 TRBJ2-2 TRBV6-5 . TGTGCCAGCATGAGCGGGGGGGCCGCCGGGGAGCTGTTTTTT CASMSGGAAGELFF
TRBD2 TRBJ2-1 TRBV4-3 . TGCGCCAGCAGCCAAGCCTTTGGGCGCCAGCGGGGGTGGGATGAGCAGTTCTTC CASSQAFGRQRGWDEQFF
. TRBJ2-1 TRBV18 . TGTGCCAGCTCACCACCCGGGGGCTCCTACAATGAGCAGTTCTTC CASSPPGGSYNEQFF
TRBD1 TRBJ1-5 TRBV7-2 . TGTGCCAGCAGCACAGGACAGGGGAGCAATCAGCCCCAGCATTTT CASSTGQGSNQPQHF
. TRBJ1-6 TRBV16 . TGTGCCAGCAGCCAACAGTACTATAATTCACCCCTCCACTTT CASSQQYYNSPLHF
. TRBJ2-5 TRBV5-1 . TGCGCCAGCAGCTTCCAGGGAGAGACCCAGTACTTC CASSFQGETQYF
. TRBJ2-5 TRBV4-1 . TGCGCCAGCAGCCAAGATGAATCGACTAGGCTCCAAGAGACCCAGTACTTC CASSQDESTRLQETQYF
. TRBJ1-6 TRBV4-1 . TGCGCCAGCAGCCGAGGCTCACCCCTCCACTTT CASSRGSPLHF
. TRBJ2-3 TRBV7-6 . TGTGCCAGCAGCCTGAACATCGGTCGGGACACAGATACGCAGTATTTT CASSLNIGRDTDTQYF
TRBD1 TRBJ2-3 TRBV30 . TGTGCCTGGTACGGACAGGGGCTGGGAGATACGCAGTATTTT CAWYGQGLGDTQYF
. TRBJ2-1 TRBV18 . TGTGCCAGCTCACCACCCGCCAGTGCTAGGAGGAATGAGCAGTTCTTC CASSPPASARRNEQFF
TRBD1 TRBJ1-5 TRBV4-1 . TGCGCCAGCAGCCAAGATTTGCGACAGGGTATAAATCAGCCCCAGCATTTT CASSQDLRQGINQPQHF
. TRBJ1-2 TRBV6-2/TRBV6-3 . TGTGCCAGCAGTCACTTTGGAGGGGTCGGCTACACCTTC CASSHFGGVGYTF
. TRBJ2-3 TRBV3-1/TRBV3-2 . TGTGCCAGCAGCCAAGATACCAGGACATTCTCTAGCACAGATACGCAGTATTTT CASSQDTRTFSSTDTQYF
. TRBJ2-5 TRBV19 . TGTGCCAGTAGTAGACTGGGGACCCAGTACTTC CASSRLGTQYF
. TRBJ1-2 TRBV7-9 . TGTGCCAGCAGCTTAGGGGGGGAAGGCTACACCTTC CASSLGGEGYTF
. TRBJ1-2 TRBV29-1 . TGCAGCGTGGTACAGGGAAACTATGGCTACACCTTC CSVVQGNYGYTF
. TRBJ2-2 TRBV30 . TGTGCCTGGAAACTAGACCCGAACACCGGGGAGCTGTTTTTT CAWKLDPNTGELFF
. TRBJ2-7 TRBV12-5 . TGTGCTAGTGGTTTGGGCCTCCCAGGAACCTACGAGCAGTACTTC CASGLGLPGTYEQYF
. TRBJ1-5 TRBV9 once TGTGCCAGCAGCGGTACAGGGAATGCTCAGCCCCAGCATTTT CASSGTGNAQPQHF
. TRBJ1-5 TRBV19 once TGTGCCAGTAGTATTGGACACACGAGCAATCAGCCCCAGCATTTT CASSIGHTSNQPQHF
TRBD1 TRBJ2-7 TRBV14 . TGTGCCAGCAGCCAAGAAGGGGGACAGCCCTACGAGCAGTACTTC CASSQEGGQPYEQYF
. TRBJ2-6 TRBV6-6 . TGTGCCAGCAGTTACTCGAGGCCCTCTGGGGCCAACGTCCTGACTTTC CASSYSRPSGANVLTF
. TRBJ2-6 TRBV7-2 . TGTGCCAGCAGCTTAGTCGGCTCTGGGGCCAACGTCCTGACTTTC CASSLVGSGANVLTF
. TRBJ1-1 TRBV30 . TGTGCCTGGAAAAAGGGGTTGGACACTGAAGCTTTCTTT CAWKKGLDTEAFF